This T cell receptor beta chain stems from a study of blood T cells in healthy people across ages. About the research overall: The capture of about one barcoded beta molecule per two T cells was achieved by template switching.

Germline CDR1 and CDR2: DFQATT and SNEGSKA (reference sequence). The CDR3 is 13 residues long. The V and J ends lost 2 bases and 5 bases respectively, with 12 bases between them. Next came a second PCR, run for about 7 to 12 cycles, which used a sample-barcoded 5' primer along with a J-beta primer mix. CDR3-containing paired-end reads numbering at least 2.5 million came from each sample. MiXCR, applied by TCRdb to the 5' RACE reads, yields one record per CDR3 protein. The sample holds just under 750,000 distinct CDR3 sequences, approximately 21% seen once. The receptor's source is an older man in good health. Material for sequencing was blood. V gene TRBV20-1 combines with J gene TRBJ2-5, with D hard to call. CDR3 amino acids: CSARSGMWETQYF. DNA for the CDR3: TGCAGTGCTAGATCCGGAATGTGGGAGACCCAGTACTTC.